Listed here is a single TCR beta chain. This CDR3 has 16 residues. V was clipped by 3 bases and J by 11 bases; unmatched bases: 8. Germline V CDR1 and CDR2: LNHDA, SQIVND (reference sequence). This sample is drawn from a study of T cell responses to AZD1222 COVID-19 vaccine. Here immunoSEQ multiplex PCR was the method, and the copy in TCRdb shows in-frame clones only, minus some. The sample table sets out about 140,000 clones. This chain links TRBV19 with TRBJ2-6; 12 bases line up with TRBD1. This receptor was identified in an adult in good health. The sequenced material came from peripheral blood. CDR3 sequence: CASSIPGQGAGDVLTF. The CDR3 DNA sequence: TGTGCCAGTAGTATCCCGGGACAGGGGGCAGGCGACGTCCTGACTTTC.